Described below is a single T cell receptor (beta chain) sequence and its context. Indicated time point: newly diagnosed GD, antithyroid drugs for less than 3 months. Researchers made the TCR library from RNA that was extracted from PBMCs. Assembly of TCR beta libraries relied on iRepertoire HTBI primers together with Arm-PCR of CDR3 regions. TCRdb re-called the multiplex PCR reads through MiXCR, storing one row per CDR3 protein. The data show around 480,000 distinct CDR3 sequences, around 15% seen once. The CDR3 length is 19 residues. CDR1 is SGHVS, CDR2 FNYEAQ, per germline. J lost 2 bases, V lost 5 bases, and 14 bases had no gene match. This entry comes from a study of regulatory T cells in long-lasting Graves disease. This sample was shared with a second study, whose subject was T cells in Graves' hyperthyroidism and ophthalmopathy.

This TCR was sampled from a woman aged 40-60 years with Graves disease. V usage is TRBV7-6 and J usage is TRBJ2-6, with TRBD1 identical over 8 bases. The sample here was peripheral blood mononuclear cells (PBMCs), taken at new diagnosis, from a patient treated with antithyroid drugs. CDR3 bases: TGTGCCAGCAGCCCAATTTTGGGCAGGGGGCTCACTGGGGCCAACGTCCTGACTTTC. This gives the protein CASSPILGRGLTGANVLTF.